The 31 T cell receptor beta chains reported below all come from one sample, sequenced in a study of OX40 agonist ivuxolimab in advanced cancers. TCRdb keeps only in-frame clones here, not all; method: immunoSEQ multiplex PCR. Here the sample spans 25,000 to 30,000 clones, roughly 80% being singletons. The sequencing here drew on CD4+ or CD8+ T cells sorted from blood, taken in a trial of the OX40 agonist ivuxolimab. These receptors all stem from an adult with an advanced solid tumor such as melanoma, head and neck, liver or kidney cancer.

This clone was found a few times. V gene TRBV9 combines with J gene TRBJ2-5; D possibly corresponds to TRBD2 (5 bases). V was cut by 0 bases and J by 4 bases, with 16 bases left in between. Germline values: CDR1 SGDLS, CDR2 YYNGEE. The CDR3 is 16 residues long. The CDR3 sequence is CASSVGGLRVGETQYF. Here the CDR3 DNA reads TGTGCCAGCAGCGTAGGGGGTTTGAGGGTAGGAGAGACCCAGTACTTC. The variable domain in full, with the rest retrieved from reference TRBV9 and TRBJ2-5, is DSGVTQTPKHLITATGQRVTLRCSPRSGDLSVYWYQQSLDQGLQFLIQYYNGEERAKGNILERFSAQQFPDLHSELNLSSLELGDSALYFCASSVGGLRVGETQYFGPGTRLLVL.

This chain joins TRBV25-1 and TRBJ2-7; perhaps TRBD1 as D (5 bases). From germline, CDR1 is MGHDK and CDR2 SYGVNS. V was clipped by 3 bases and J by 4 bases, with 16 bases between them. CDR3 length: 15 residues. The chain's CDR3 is CASSDSPTVPYEQYF. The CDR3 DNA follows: TGTGCCAGCAGTGATAGTCCGACAGTACCATACGAGCAGTACTTC.

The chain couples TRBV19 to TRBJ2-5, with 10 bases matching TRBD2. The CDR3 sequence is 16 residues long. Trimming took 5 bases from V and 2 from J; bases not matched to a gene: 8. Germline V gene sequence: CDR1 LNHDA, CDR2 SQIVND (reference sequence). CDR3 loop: CASSPLAGELQETQYF. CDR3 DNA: TGTGCCAGTAGTCCCCTAGCGGGGGAGCTTCAAGAGACCCAGTACTTC.

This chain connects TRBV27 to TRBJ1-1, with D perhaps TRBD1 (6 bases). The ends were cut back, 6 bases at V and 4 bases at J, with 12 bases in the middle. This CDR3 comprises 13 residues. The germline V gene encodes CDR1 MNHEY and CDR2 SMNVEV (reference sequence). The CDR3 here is CASSPGAVTEAFF. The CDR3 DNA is TGTGCCAGCAGCCCAGGGGCTGTCACTGAAGCTTTCTTT.

The CDR3 here is CARTRGTAEPNTEAFF. In nucleotides, the CDR3 is TGTGCCAGGACCCGTGGGACAGCAGAACCGAACACTGAAGCTTTCTTT. The V call is TRBV2, the J call TRBJ1-1; 7 nucleotides align to TRBD1. The length of the CDR3 is 16 residues. CDR1 and CDR2 from the germline V gene are SNHLY and FYNNEI. V trimming: 9 bases; J trimming: 1 base; junction bases outside the gene matches: 14.

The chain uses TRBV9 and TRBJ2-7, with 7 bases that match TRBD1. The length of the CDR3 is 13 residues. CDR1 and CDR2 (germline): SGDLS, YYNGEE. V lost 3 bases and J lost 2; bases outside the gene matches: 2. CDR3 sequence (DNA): TGTGCCAGCAGCGCCGGGACAGCCTACGAGCAGTACTTC. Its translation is CASSAGTAYEQYF. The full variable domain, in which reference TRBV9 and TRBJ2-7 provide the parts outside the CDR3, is DSGVTQTPKHLITATGQRVTLRCSPRSGDLSVYWYQQSLDQGLQFLIQYYNGEERAKGNILERFSAQQFPDLHSELNLSSLELGDSALYFCASSAGTAYEQYFGPGTRLTVT.

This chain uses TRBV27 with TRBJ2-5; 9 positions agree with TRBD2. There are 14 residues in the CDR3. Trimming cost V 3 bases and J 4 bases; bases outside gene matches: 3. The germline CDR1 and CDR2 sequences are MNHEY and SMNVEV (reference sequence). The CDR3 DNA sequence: TGTGCCAGCAGTTTCCTAGCGGGGCTAGAGACCCAGTACTTC. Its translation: CASSFLAGLETQYF.

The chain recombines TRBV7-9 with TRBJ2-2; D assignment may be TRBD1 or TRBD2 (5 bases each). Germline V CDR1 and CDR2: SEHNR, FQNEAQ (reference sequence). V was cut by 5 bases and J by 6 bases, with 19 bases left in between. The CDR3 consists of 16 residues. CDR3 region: CASSPEGQGRAGELFF. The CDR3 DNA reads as TGTGCCAGCAGCCCTGAGGGGCAGGGTAGGGCCGGGGAGCTGTTTTTT. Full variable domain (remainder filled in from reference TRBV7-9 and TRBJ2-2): DTGVSQNPRHKITKRGQNVTFRCDPISEHNRLYWYRQTLGQGPEFLTYFQNEAQLEKSRLLSDRFSAERPKGSFSTLEIQRTEQGDSAMYLCASSPEGQGRAGELFFGEGSRLTVL.

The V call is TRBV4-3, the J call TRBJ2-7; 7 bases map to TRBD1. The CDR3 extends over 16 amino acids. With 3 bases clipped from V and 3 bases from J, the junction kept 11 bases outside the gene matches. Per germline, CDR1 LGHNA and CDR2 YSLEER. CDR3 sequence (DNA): TGCGCCAGCAGCCACTCCCCGGGACAGCATCTCTACGAGCAGTACTTC. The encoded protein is CASSHSPGQHLYEQYF.

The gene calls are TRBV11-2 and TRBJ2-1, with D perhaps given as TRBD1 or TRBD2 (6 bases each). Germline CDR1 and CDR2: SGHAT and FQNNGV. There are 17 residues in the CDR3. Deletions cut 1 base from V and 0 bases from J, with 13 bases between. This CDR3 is CASSLAEGGPSYNEQFF. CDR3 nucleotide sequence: TGTGCCAGCAGCTTAGCAGAGGGGGGTCCCTCCTACAATGAGCAGTTCTTC.

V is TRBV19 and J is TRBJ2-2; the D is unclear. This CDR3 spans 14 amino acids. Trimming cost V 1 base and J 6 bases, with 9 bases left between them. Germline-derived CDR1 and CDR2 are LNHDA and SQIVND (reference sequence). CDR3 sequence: CASSIGTPPGELFF. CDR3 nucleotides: TGTGCCAGTAGTATAGGGACCCCCCCCGGGGAGCTGTTTTTT.

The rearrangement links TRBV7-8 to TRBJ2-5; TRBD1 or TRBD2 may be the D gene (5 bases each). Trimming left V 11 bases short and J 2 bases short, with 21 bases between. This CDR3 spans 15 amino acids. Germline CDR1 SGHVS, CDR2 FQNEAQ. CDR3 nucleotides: TGTGCCTCCGGGGCAGGCGAGGCTATACAAGAGACCCAGTACTTC. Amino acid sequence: CASGAGEAIQETQYF.

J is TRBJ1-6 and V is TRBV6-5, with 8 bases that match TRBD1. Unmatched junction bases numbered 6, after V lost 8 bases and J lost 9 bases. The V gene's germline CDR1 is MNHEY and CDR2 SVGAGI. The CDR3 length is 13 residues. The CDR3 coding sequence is TGTGCCAGCTTCGGACAGGGTGCTTCACCCCTCCACTTT. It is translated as CASFGQGASPLHF.

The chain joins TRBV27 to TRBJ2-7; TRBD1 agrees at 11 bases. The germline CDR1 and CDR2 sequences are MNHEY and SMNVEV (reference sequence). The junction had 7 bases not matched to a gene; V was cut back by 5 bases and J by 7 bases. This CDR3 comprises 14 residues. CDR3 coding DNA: TGTGCCAGCAGTCTCGGGACAGGGGGAGGGGAGCAGTACTTC. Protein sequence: CASSLGTGGGEQYF.

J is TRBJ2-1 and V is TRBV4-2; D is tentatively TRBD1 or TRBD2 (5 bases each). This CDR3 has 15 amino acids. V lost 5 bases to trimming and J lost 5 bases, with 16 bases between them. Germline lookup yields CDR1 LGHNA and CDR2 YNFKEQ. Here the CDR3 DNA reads TGTGCCAGCAGCTTCCTCGGGACCAGTAACAATGAGCAGTTCTTC. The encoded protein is CASSFLGTSNNEQFF.

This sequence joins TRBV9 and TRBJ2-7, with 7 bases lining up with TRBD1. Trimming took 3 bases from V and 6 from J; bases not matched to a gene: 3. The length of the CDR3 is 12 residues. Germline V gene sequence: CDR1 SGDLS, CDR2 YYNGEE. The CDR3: CASSEGGGEQYF. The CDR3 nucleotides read TGTGCCAGCAGCGAAGGGGGCGGCGAGCAGTACTTC.

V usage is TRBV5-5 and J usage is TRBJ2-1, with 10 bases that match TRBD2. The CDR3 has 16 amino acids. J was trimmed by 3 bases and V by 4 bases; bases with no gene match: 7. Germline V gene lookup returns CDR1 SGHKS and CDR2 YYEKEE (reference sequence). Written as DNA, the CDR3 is TGTGCCAGCAGCCCGAGCGGGGGGGCCTACTACAATGAGCAGTTCTTC. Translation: CASSPSGGAYYNEQFF.

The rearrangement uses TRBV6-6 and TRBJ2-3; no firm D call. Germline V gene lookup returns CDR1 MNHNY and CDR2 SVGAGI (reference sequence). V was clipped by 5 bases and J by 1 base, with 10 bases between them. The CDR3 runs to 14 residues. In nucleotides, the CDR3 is TGTGCCAGCAGTCATACTTCGGGCACAGATACGCAGTATTTT. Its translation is CASSHTSGTDTQYF.

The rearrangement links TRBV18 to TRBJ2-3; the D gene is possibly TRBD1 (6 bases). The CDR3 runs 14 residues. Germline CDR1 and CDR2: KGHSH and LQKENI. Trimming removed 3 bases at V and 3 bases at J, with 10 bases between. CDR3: CASSPGTSTDTQYF. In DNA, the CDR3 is TGTGCCAGCTCACCCGGGACATCGACAGATACGCAGTATTTT.

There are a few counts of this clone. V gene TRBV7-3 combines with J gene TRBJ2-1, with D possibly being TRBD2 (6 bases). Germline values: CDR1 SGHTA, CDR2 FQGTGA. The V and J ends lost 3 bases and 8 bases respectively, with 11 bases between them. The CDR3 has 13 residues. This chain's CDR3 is CASSFVASDEQFF. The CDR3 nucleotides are TGTGCCAGCAGCTTTGTGGCTAGCGATGAGCAGTTCTTC.

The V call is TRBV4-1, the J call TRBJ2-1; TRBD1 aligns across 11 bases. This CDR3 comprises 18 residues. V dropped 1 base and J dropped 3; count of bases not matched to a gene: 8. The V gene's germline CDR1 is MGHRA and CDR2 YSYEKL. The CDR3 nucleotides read TGCGCCAGCAGCCAAGCGTTTGAGGGGACAGGGGGCTACAATGAGCAGTTCTTC. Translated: CASSQAFEGTGGYNEQFF.

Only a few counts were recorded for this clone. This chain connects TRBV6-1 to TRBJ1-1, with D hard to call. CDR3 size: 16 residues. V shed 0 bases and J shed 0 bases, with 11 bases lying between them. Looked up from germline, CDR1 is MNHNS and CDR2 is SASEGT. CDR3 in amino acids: CASSEALLGLNTEAFF. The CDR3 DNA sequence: TGTGCCAGCAGTGAAGCGCTCCTCGGGCTGAACACTGAAGCTTTCTTT.

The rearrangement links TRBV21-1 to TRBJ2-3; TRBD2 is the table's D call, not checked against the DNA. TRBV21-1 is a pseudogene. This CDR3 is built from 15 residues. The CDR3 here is CASSKAAQSTDTQYF. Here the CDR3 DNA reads TGTGCCAGCAGCAAAGCAGCGCAGAGCACAGATACGCAGTATTTT.

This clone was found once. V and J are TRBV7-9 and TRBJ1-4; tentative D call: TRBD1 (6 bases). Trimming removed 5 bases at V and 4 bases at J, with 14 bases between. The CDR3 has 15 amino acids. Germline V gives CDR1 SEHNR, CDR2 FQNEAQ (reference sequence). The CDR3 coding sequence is TGTGCCAGCAGCGGCCGGGACATAGATAATGAAAAACTGTTTTTT. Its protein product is CASSGRDIDNEKLFF.

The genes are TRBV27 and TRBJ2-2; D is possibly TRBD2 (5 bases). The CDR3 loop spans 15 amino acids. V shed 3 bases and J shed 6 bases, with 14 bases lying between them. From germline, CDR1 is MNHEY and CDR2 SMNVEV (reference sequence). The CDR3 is CASSFGIMRAGELFF. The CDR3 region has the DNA TGTGCCAGCAGTTTTGGAATTATGAGGGCCGGGGAGCTGTTTTTT.

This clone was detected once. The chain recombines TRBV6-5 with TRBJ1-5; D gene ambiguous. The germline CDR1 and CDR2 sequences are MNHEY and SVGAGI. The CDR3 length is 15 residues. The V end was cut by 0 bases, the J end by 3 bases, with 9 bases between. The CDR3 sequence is CASSYSAGDNQPQHF. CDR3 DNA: TGTGCCAGCAGTTACTCGGCCGGGGACAATCAGCCCCAGCATTTT.

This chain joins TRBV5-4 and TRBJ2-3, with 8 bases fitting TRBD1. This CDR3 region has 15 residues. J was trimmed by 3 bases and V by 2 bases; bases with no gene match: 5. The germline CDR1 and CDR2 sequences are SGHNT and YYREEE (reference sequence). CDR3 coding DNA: TGTGCCAGCAGCTTCCAGGGGGCATTGACAGATACGCAGTATTTT. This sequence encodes CASSFQGALTDTQYF.

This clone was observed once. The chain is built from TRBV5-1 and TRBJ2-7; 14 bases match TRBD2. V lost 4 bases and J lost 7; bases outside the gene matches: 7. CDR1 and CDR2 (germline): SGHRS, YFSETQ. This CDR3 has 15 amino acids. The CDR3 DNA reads TGCGCCAGCAGCCAACCGACTAGCGGGGGGGAAGAGCAGTACTTC. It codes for CASSQPTSGGEEQYF.

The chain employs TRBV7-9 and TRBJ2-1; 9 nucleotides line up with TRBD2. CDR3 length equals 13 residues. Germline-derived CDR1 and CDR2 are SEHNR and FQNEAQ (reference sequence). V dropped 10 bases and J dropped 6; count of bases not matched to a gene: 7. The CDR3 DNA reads TGTGCCACCGCGGGGGGGCCTTCCAATGAGCAGTTCTTC. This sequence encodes CATAGGPSNEQFF.

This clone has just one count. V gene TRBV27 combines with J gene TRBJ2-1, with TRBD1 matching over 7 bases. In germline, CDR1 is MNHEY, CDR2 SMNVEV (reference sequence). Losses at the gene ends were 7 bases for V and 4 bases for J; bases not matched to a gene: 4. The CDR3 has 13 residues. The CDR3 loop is CASTLTGYNEQFF. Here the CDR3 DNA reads TGTGCCAGCACCCTGACAGGGTACAATGAGCAGTTCTTC.

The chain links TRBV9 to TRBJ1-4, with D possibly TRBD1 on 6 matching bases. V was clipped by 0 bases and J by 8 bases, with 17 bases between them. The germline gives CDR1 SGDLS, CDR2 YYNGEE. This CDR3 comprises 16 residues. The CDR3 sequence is CASSVAGGAGEEKLFF. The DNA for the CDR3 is TGTGCCAGCAGCGTAGCTGGGGGGGCAGGGGAAGAAAAACTGTTTTTT.